This paragraph covers one TCR beta chain sequence. Its antigen is not known. This entry comes from a study of OX40 agonist ivuxolimab in advanced cancers. Notes on the study in general: On average, CD8+ T cells showed a greater number of expanded clones than CD4+.

V lost 2 bases, J lost 2 bases, and 25 bases lay in between. The CDR3 is 19 residues long. The V gene's germline CDR1 is MNHNS and CDR2 SASEGT. Produced via immunoSEQ multiplex PCR; TCRdb's table is partial and in-frame only. The data hold 20,000 to 25,000 clones, with 88% observed a single time. The TCR comes from an adult with an advanced solid tumor such as melanoma, head and neck, liver or kidney cancer. The chain recombines TRBV6-1 with TRBJ2-7; D remains ambiguous. The sequences come from CD4+ or CD8+ T cells sorted from blood, collected in a trial of the OX40 agonist ivuxolimab. As DNA, the CDR3 is TGTGCCAGCAGTGAAATCTTCTGGGCAGAGATGTTAATTCCCTACGAGCAGTACTTC. Protein: CASSEIFWAEMLIPYEQYF.